The 29 T cell receptor beta chains given below trace back to one sample, sequenced in a study of T cells in Graves' hyperthyroidism and ophthalmopathy. Researchers amplified the TCR beta CDR3 regions from RNA transcripts. During a first-round RT-PCR of the TCR CDR3, the HTBI primer set was used. One entry per CDR3 protein results from TCRdb running MiXCR on the multiplex PCR reads. The profile shows about 400,000 distinct CDR3 sequences, over 12% of them singletons. Sample: blood. These receptors came from a woman aged 55-69 years with Graves' ophthalmopathy.

This clonotype has at least ten counts. J is TRBJ2-7 and V is TRBV28; tentative D call: TRBD2 (6 bases). The V gene's germline CDR1 is MDHEN and CDR2 SYDVKM. The CDR3 is made up of 14 amino acids. Trimming shortened V by 4 bases and J by 3 bases, and 13 bases separated the two germline ends. CDR3 coding DNA: TGTGCCAGCAGTTCCTTAGGAGGGTTCTACGAGCAGTACTTC. Residues: CASSSLGGFYEQYF.

This chain joins TRBV7-9 and TRBJ1-6; D may be TRBD1 (6 bases). Germline V gene lookup returns CDR1 SEHNR and CDR2 FQNEAQ (reference sequence). The CDR3 spans 15 residues. The V gene lost 6 bases and the J gene lost 8 bases, with 17 bases spanning the gap. The CDR3: CASRRRQAWDSPLHF. The CDR3 DNA reads as TGTGCCAGCAGGCGCCGACAGGCCTGGGATTCACCCCTCCACTTT.

This clonotype was counted ten times or more. The rearrangement uses TRBV20-1 and TRBJ2-7, with no clear D. The CDR3 consists of 10 residues. CDR1 and CDR2 from the germline V gene are DFQATT and SNEGSKA (reference sequence). Trimming pared 5 bases from V and 0 bases from J, leaving 2 bases between. CDR3 sequence: CSAYSYEQYF. DNA of the CDR3: TGCAGTGCTTACTCCTACGAGCAGTACTTC.

This clonotype was observed at least ten times. This chain links TRBV6-1 with TRBJ1-2; no reliable D call. Germline CDR1 reads MNHNS; CDR2 reads SASEGT. Trimming stripped 1 base from V and 5 bases from J, with 11 bases between. This CDR3 has 14 residues. The CDR3 DNA is TGTGCCAGCAGTGAAGTGCGACTGAGGTATGGCTACACCTTC. This translates into CASSEVRLRYGYTF.

In this sample, this clonotype turned up many times. The rearrangement links TRBV11-2 to TRBJ1-1; perhaps TRBD1 as D (6 bases). Trimming stripped 6 bases from V and 0 bases from J, with 17 bases between. The CDR3 runs to 16 residues. Germline CDR1 SGHAT, CDR2 FQNNGV. CDR3 nucleotides: TGTGCCAGCAGTATTGCAGGGGAAGGTGTGAACACTGAAGCTTTCTTT. It yields the protein CASSIAGEGVNTEAFF. Complete variable domain (other parts from reference TRBV11-2 and TRBJ1-1): EAGVAQSPRYKIIEKRQSVAFWCNPISGHATLYWYQQILGQGPKLLIQFQNNGVVDDSQLPKDRFSAERLKGVDSTLKIQPAKLEDSAVYLCASSIAGEGVNTEAFFGQGTRLTVV.

This clonotype was observed a handful of times. The V gene is TRBV7-2, the J gene TRBJ1-4; D not certain. The CDR3 has 16 amino acids. CDR1 SGHTA and CDR2 FQGNSA come from the germline V gene. V was cut by 5 bases and J by 1 base, with 14 bases left in between. CDR3 sequence reads: CASSLTPLGTNEKLFF. DNA for the CDR3: TGTGCCAGCAGCCTAACCCCCCTGGGAACTAATGAAAAACTGTTTTTT.

This clonotype occurred many times. As DNA, the CDR3 is TGTGCCAGCAGTTGGGGGGTCTACGAGCAGTACTTC. Translating gives CASSWGVYEQYF. The genes are TRBV12-3 or TRBV12-4 and TRBJ2-7, with D possibly matching TRBD2 (6 bases). This CDR3 is built from 12 residues. Deletions cut 4 bases from V and 3 bases from J, with 7 bases between.

This clonotype was picked up a small number of times. The chain has TRBV27 and TRBJ2-5; D possibly corresponds to TRBD2 (5 bases). With 5 bases removed from V and 7 bases from J, the gap between germline ends came to 17 bases. This CDR3 contains 14 residues. CDR1 is MNHEY, CDR2 SMNVEV, per germline (reference sequence). The CDR3, as DNA: TGTGCCAGCAGTGCCGGACGAGGAGGTGGGACCCAGTACTTC. It encodes CASSAGRGGGTQYF.

This clonotype was picked up many times. CDR3 bases: TGTGCCAGCAGCCAGTTGTATAGCAATCAGCCCCAGCATTTT. This codes for CASSQLYSNQPQHF. The V gene is TRBV3-1, the J gene TRBJ1-5; D not certain. The CDR3 consists of 14 residues. Trimming stripped 3 bases from V and 0 bases from J, with 6 bases between. Germline CDR1 is LGHDT and CDR2 is YNNKEL (reference sequence).

This clonotype was found a few times. The gene calls are TRBV12-3 or TRBV12-4 and TRBJ1-4; tentatively, D is TRBD1 (6 bases). V was trimmed by 3 bases and J by 6 bases, leaving 14 bases between them. CDR3 length: 15 amino acids. The CDR3 loop is CASSFQGQGYEKLFF. The CDR3 DNA sequence: TGTGCCAGCAGTTTCCAGGGTCAGGGGTATGAAAAACTGTTTTTT.

The chain couples TRBV10-2 to TRBJ2-4; possible D gene TRBD1, 6 bases. V lost 3 bases to trimming and J lost 0 bases, with 12 bases between them. Germline CDR1 and CDR2: WSHSY and SAAADI. The CDR3 runs to 16 residues. CDR3 amino acids: CASSDPNREAKNIQYF. The CDR3 DNA follows: TGCGCCAGCAGTGATCCTAACAGGGAAGCCAAAAACATTCAGTACTTC.

This chain uses TRBV20-1 with TRBJ2-1, with 10 bases lining up with TRBD2. The CDR3 contains 16 residues. V shed 6 bases, J shed 0 bases, and the junction held 8 bases outside the gene matches. CDR1 and CDR2 (germline): DFQATT, SNEGSKA (reference sequence). CDR3 protein: CSAPPPSGSSYNEQFF. The CDR3 coding sequence is TGCAGTGCCCCTCCCCCTAGCGGGAGCTCCTACAATGAGCAGTTCTTC.

The V gene is TRBV9, the J gene TRBJ2-1, with D possibly called TRBD1 or TRBD2 (5 bases each). V gave up 0 bases and J gave up 10 bases, with 17 bases separating them. Germline V CDR1 and CDR2: SGDLS, YYNGEE. The CDR3 covers 15 residues. CDR3 amino acids: CASSVGRGTFNEQFF. The CDR3 DNA reads TGTGCCAGCAGCGTAGGTAGAGGGACCTTCAACGAGCAGTTCTTC.

V gene TRBV13 combines with J gene TRBJ2-7, with D possibly called TRBD1 or TRBD2 (7 bases each). The CDR3 extends over 16 amino acids. V dropped 3 bases and J dropped 2 bases, with 17 bases sitting between them. Germline V lookup: CDR1 PRHDT, CDR2 FYEKMQ (reference sequence). The CDR3 loop reads CASSFRGAGQTYEQYF. CDR3 nucleotides: TGTGCCAGCAGCTTTAGGGGAGCGGGACAGACCTACGAGCAGTACTTC.

This clonotype was observed many times. V and J are TRBV2 and TRBJ1-4; D is possibly TRBD1 (6 bases). Trimming cost V 6 bases and J 7 bases, with 12 bases left between them. This CDR3 is 13 amino acids long. Germline V gene sequence: CDR1 SNHLY, CDR2 FYNNEI. CDR3 sequence: CASSGQIREKLFF. The DNA for the CDR3 is TGTGCCAGCAGCGGACAGATCCGTGAAAAACTGTTTTTT.

This clonotype showed up many times. The rearrangement joins TRBV12-3 or TRBV12-4 to TRBJ2-3; TRBD1 or TRBD2 may be the D gene (5 bases each). This CDR3 comprises 14 residues. V was cut by 4 bases and J by 2 bases, with 10 bases left in between. The CDR3 nucleotides are TGTGCCAGCAGTTGGGGCCGGGACACAGATACGCAGTATTTT. It translates to CASSWGRDTDTQYF.

The CDR3 region has the DNA TGCGCCAGCACCCAGGGGACTAGCGGTTGGGGGGAGACCCAGTACTTC. Translation gives CASTQGTSGWGETQYF. The chain uses TRBV5-1 and TRBJ2-5, with 11 bases fitting TRBD2. V dropped 6 bases and J dropped 5; count of bases not matched to a gene: 12. The germline V gene has CDR1 SGHRS and CDR2 YFSETQ. CDR3 length: 16 residues.

This clonotype was counted at least ten times. This rearrangement joins TRBV10-3 to TRBJ2-7, with 7 bases matching TRBD2. Germline trimming cut 0 bases from V and 0 bases from J; bases unmatched to any gene: 17. The germline CDR1 and CDR2 sequences are ENHRY and SYGVKD. The length of the CDR3 is 20 residues. In nucleotides, the CDR3 is TGTGCCATCAGTGAGTCTATGTTGGGGACGGGAGGCCAATCCTCCTACGAGCAGTACTTC. Its translation: CAISESMLGTGGQSSYEQYF.

This clonotype was seen repeatedly, ten times or more. The chain links TRBV2 to TRBJ1-1; D remains unclear. Germline CDR1 reads SNHLY; CDR2 reads FYNNEI. The CDR3 sequence is 14 residues long. V was cut by 1 base and J by 3 bases, with 9 bases left in between. CDR3: CASSEEGSYTEAFF. The CDR3 coding sequence is TGTGCCAGCAGTGAAGAGGGCAGCTACACTGAAGCTTTCTTT.

This clonotype was recorded at least ten times. The chain recombines TRBV28 with TRBJ2-7; 9 bases match TRBD1. Germline loops: CDR1 MDHEN, CDR2 SYDVKM. The CDR3 runs 13 residues. The J segment lost 0 bases and the V segment lost 6 bases, leaving 0 bases of the junction unmatched. CDR3 DNA sequence: TGTGCCAGCAGGACAGGGGGCTCCTACGAGCAGTACTTC. This codes for CASRTGGSYEQYF.

This clonotype has a handful of counts. The gene calls are TRBV5-1 and TRBJ2-1; a weak D match, TRBD2 (5 bases). V lost 4 bases to trimming and J lost 14 bases, with 19 bases between them. Germline V gene sequence: CDR1 SGHRS, CDR2 YFSETQ. The CDR3 is made up of 13 amino acids. The CDR3 loop reads CASSAVAAGQEFF. DNA of the CDR3: TGCGCCAGCAGCGCGGTGGCTGCGGGTCAGGAGTTCTTC.

This clonotype was seen at least ten times. This chain connects TRBV7-2 to TRBJ2-1; weak D call: TRBD2 (6 bases). Germline loops: CDR1 SGHTA, CDR2 FQGNSA. This CDR3 has 14 amino acids. The V end was cut by 5 bases, the J end by 7 bases, with 15 bases between. CDR3 bases: TGTGCCAGCAGCCCCGGGACTGGCTTTAATGAGCAGTTCTTC. Translation gives CASSPGTGFNEQFF. Full variable domain (remainder filled in from reference TRBV7-2 and TRBJ2-1): GAGVSQSPSNKVTEKGKDVELRCDPISGHTALYWYRQSLGQGLEFLIYFQGNSAPDKSGLPSDRFSAERTGGSVSTLTIQRTQQEDSAVYLCASSPGTGFNEQFFGPGTRLTVL.

The chain employs TRBV7-9 and TRBJ2-1, with TRBD2 as a possible D gene (7 bases). Germline V gene data show CDR1 as SEHNR and CDR2 as FQNEAQ (reference sequence). The CDR3 consists of 14 residues. The V gene lost 1 base and the J gene lost 7 bases, with 11 bases spanning the gap. CDR3 sequence reads: CASSLEGGVNEQFF. The CDR3 nucleotides are TGTGCCAGCAGCTTAGAAGGGGGGGTTAATGAGCAGTTCTTC. The full variable domain, completed using reference TRBV7-9 and TRBJ2-1, is DTGVSQNPRHKITKRGQNVTFRCDPISEHNRLYWYRQTLGQGPEFLTYFQNEAQLEKSRLLSDRFSAERPKGSFSTLEIQRTEQGDSAMYLCASSLEGGVNEQFFGPGTRLTVL.

The chain links TRBV29-1 to TRBJ1-2; the D gene is possibly TRBD1 (5 bases). The CDR3 has 11 amino acids. V lost 7 bases and J lost 7, with 13 bases in between. Germline CDR1 and CDR2: SQVTM and ANQGSEA. The CDR3 loop reads CSAPSGGGYTF. In nucleotides, the CDR3 is TGCAGCGCCCCCAGCGGGGGTGGCTACACCTTC.

This clonotype was seen only a few times. This sequence joins TRBV28 and TRBJ1-5, with unresolved D. The germline V gene has CDR1 MDHEN and CDR2 SYDVKM. CDR3 size: 12 residues. V gave up 5 bases and J gave up 4 bases, with 6 bases separating them. The CDR3 nucleotides read TGTGCCAGCAGTAGCTTAAATCAGCCCCAGCATTTT. Its protein product is CASSSLNQPQHF. The complete variable domain, with remaining parts taken from reference TRBV28 and TRBJ1-5, reads DVKVTQSSRYLVKRTGEKVFLECVQDMDHENMFWYRQDPGLGLRLIYFSYDVKMKEKGDIPEGYSVSREKKERFSLILESASTNQTSMYLCASSSLNQPQHFGDGTRLSIL.

Details on this clonotype: A single base separates this from a much larger clone, so it may be a read error. In this CDR3 the conserved last residue, phenylalanine or tryptophan, is missing, so a read error is likely. The chain carries TRBV7-9 and TRBJ1-1; a weak D match, TRBD1 (5 bases). From germline, CDR1 is SEHNR and CDR2 FQNEAQ (reference sequence). With 1 base removed from V and 5 bases from J, the gap between germline ends came to 14 bases. This CDR3 is built from 15 residues. CDR3 in amino acids: CASSLGSRVQTEAFL. As DNA, the CDR3 is TGTGCCAGCAGCTTAGGATCCAGGGTACAAACTGAAGCTTTCCTT.

The table lists this clonotype with a few counts. This chain links TRBV7-2 with TRBJ2-4; no clear D gene. The CDR3 runs 15 residues. CDR1 is SGHTA and CDR2 is FQGNSA in the germline V gene. V lost 1 base to trimming and J lost 1 base, with 8 bases between them. The CDR3 coding sequence is TGTGCCAGCAGCTTAGTAGATTCGGCCAAAAACATTCAGTACTTC. Protein sequence: CASSLVDSAKNIQYF.

J is TRBJ1-1 and V is TRBV7-9, with D unclear. The CDR3 loop spans 17 amino acids. Germline lookup yields CDR1 SEHNR and CDR2 FQNEAQ (reference sequence). Deletions cut 5 bases from V and 0 bases from J, with 19 bases between. The CDR3 protein is CASSPDMISTMNTEAFF. CDR3 DNA: TGTGCCAGCAGCCCAGACATGATATCAACTATGAACACTGAAGCTTTCTTT.

The chain recombines TRBV3-1 with TRBJ2-1; 12 nucleotides line up with TRBD2. The J segment lost 0 bases and the V segment lost 3 bases, leaving 6 bases of the junction unmatched. Germline CDR1 and CDR2: LGHDT and YNNKEL (reference sequence). CDR3 length equals 18 residues. The CDR3 bases are TGTGCCAGCAGCCATGAGGGACTAGCGGGCAGCTCCTACAATGAGCAGTTCTTC. Amino acid sequence: CASSHEGLAGSSYNEQFF.